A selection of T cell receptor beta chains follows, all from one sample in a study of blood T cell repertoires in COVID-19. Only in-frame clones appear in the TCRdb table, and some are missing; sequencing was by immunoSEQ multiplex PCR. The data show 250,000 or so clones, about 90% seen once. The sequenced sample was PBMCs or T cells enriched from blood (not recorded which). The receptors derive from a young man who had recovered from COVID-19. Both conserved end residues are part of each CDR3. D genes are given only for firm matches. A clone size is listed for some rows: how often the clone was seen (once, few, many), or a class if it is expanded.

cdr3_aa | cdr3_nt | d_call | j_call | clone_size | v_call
CALKYESGLAGFTGELFF | TGTGCCCTAAAATACGAATCAGGACTAGCGGGATTCACCGGGGAGCTGTTTTTT | TRBD2 | TRBJ2-2 | once | TRBV7-9
CSVLRPQGGVAFF | TGCAGCGTTTTACGCCCACAGGGTGGGGTAGCTTTCTTT | - | TRBJ1-1 | once | TRBV29-1
CATSDPGTGIPGELFF | TGTGCCACCAGTGATCCCGGGACAGGGATACCCGGGGAGCTGTTTTTT | TRBD1 | TRBJ2-2 | once | TRBV24-1
CASSPYSLGASGNTIYF | TGTGCCAGCTCACCATACTCTCTAGGTGCTTCGGGAAACACCATATATTTT | - | TRBJ1-3 | - | TRBV18
CASSQDLGSSGSEETQYF | TGTGCCAGCAGCCAAGATCTGGGTTCTAGCGGGAGTGAAGAGACCCAGTACTTC | TRBD2 | TRBJ2-5 | - | TRBV14
CASSFPDRPITDTQYF | TGTGCCAGCAGTTTCCCGGACAGGCCAATCACAGATACGCAGTATTTT | TRBD1 | TRBJ2-3 | - | TRBV28
CASTPVGTGRVEQYF | TGTGCCAGCACCCCTGTTGGGACAGGGCGTGTGGAGCAGTACTTC | TRBD1 | TRBJ2-7 | - | TRBV5-6
CASSRGFANTGELFF | TGTGCCAGCAGCCGAGGATTCGCGAACACCGGGGAGCTGTTTTTT | - | TRBJ2-2 | once | TRBV7-6
CASSRGTSGYNEQFF | TGTGCCAGCAGCCGTGGGACTAGCGGATACAATGAGCAGTTCTTC | TRBD2 | TRBJ2-1 | - | TRBV9
CASRNYTLTGINSPLHF | TGTGCCAGCAGGAACTATACGCTGACAGGGATCAATTCACCCCTCCACTTT | TRBD1 | TRBJ1-6 | - | TRBV5-5
CASSLEGQVMSGYTF | TGTGCCAGCAGCTTGGAAGGACAGGTCATGAGTGGCTACACCTTC | TRBD1 | TRBJ1-2 | - | TRBV5-5
CASSLNSRDEQFF | TGTGCCAGCAGCTTAAACAGTCGTGATGAGCAGTTCTTC | - | TRBJ2-1 | - | TRBV7-3